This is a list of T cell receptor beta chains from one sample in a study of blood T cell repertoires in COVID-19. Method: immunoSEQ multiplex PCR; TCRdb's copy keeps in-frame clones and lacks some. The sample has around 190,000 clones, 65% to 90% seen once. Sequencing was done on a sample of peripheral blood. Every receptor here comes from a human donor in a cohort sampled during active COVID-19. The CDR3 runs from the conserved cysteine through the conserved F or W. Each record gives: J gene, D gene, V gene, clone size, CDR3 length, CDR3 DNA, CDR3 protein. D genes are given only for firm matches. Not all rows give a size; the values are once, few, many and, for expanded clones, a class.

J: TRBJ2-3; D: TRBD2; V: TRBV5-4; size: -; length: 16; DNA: TGTGCCAGCAGCTTGGGAGCGGGAGGGCCGACAGATACGCAGTATTTT; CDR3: CASSLGAGGPTDTQYF
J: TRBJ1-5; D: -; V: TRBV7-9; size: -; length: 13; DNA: TGTGCCAGCAGCCATAGCAGCAATCAGCCCCAGCATTTT; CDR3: CASSHSSNQPQHF
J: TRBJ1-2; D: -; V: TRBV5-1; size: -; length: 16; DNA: TGCGCCAGCAGCTACACTACAGGAGACGTGGACTATGGCTACACCTTC; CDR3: CASSYTTGDVDYGYTF
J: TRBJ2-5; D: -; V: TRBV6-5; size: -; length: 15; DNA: TGTGCCAGCCCTAACGACCGACGGGAAGCAGAGACCCAGTACTTC; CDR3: CASPNDRREAETQYF
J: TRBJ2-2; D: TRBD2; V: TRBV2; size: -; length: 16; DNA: TGTGCCAGCAGTGAAGGGGCGGGAGTTTTTACCGGGGAGCTGTTTTTT; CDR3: CASSEGAGVFTGELFF
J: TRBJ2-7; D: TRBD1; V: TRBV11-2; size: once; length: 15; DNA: TGTGCCAGCAGCTTAGAAGGGACAGGGCCTTACGAGCAGTACTTC; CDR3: CASSLEGTGPYEQYF
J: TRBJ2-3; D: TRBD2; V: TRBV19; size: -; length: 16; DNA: TGTGCCAGTAGTAGACTAGCGGGAGTAGGTACAGATACGCAGTATTTT; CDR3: CASSRLAGVGTDTQYF
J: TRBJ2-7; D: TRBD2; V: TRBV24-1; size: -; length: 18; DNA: TGTGCCACCAGTGAAAGCTACGGGACTAGCGGGAGCCTCTACGAGCAGTACTTC; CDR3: CATSESYGTSGSLYEQYF
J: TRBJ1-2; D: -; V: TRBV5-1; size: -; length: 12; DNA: TGCGCCAGCAGCTTGACAGGCTATGGCTACACCTTC; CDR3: CASSLTGYGYTF
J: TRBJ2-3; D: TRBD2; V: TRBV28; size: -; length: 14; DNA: TGTGCCAGCACACAAGCGGGAGTATTAGATACGCAGTATTTT; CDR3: CASTQAGVLDTQYF
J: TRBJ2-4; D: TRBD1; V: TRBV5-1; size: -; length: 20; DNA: TGCGCCAGCAGCTTGGGACAGGGGGCGCAGATACAATTGAATGGGGACATTCAGTACTTC; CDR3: CASSLGQGAQIQLNGDIQYF
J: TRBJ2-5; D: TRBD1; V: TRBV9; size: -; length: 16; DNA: TGTGCCAGCAGCGTAGGCGAGTGGGCAGGGGGAGAGACCCAGTACTTC; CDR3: CASSVGEWAGGETQYF
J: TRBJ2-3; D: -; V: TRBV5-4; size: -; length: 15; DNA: TGTGCCAGCAGCCTCCCGGAGGGAAGCACAGATACGCAGTATTTT; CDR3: CASSLPEGSTDTQYF
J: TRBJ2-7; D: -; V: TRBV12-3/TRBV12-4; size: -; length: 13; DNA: TGTGCCAGCGGACAACAACAGGGCTACGAGCAGTACTTC; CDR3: CASGQQQGYEQYF
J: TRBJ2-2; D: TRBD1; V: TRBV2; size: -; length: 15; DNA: TGTGCCAGCGCCTCCGGGACAGGGCCCGCCGGGGAGCTGTTTTTT; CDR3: CASASGTGPAGELFF
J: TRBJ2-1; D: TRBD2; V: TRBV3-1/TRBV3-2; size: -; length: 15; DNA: TGTGCCAGCAGCCAAGGTCTAGCGGCCTCCAATGAGCAGTTCTTC; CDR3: CASSQGLAASNEQFF
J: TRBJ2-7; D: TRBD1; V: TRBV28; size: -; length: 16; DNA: TGTGCCAGCAACAATGGGGGACAGGGAATCTCCTACGAGCAGTACTTC; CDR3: CASNNGGQGISYEQYF
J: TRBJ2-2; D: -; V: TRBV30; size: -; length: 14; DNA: TGTGCCTGGGGAAAGGGTCGGGGCACCGGGGAGCTGTTTTTT; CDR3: CAWGKGRGTGELFF
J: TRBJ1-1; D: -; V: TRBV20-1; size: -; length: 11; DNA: TGCAGTGCTAGGGGGGCGGCTGAAGCTTTCTTT; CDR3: CSARGAAEAFF
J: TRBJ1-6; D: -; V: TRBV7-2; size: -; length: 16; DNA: TGTGCCAGCAGCCACCTTTTGGGGGGGAGGAATTCACCCCTCCACTTT; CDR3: CASSHLLGGRNSPLHF
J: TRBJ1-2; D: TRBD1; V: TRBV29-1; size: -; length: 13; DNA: TGCAGCGTTGTTCAGGGGGCGCGGGTTGGCTACACCTTC; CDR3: CSVVQGARVGYTF
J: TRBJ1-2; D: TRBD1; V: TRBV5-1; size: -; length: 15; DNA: TGCGCCAGCAGCTTGGGGTCCGGGACAGCAGCTCTTTTCTCCTTC; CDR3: CASSLGSGTAALFSF
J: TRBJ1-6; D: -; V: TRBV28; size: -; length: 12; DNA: TGTGCCATACAGGGTAATAATTCACCCCTCCACTTT; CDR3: CAIQGNNSPLHF
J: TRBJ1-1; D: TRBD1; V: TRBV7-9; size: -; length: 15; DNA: TGTGCCAGCAGCATTACCGGGACAGAGAACACTGAAGCTTTCTTT; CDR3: CASSITGTENTEAFF
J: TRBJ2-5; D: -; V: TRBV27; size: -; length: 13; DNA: TGTGCCAGCAGACAGGGAAACCAAGAGACCCAGTACTTC; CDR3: CASRQGNQETQYF
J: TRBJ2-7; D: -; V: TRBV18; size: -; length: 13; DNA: TGTGCCAGCTCTCGGACGGAGGGATACGAGCAGTACTTC; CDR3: CASSRTEGYEQYF
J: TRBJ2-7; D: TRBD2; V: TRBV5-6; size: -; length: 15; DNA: TGTGCCAGCAGCTTCTATAGCGGGAGATCCCACGAGCAGTACTTC; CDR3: CASSFYSGRSHEQYF
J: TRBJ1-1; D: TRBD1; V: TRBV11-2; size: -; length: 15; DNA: TGTGCCAGCAGTCATTGGGACAGGGGGAACACTGAAGCTTTCTTT; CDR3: CASSHWDRGNTEAFF
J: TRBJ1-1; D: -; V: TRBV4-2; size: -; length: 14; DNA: TGTGCCAGCAGCCAAGAAGAAGGGGTCACTGAAGCTTTCTTT; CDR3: CASSQEEGVTEAFF
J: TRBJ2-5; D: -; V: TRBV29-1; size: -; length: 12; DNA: TGCAGCGTTGACGACATAAAAGAGACCCAGTACTTC; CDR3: CSVDDIKETQYF
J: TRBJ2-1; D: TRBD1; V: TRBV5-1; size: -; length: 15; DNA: TGCGCCAGCAGCGCCGGGACAGGGTCCTACAATGAGCAGTTCTTC; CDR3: CASSAGTGSYNEQFF
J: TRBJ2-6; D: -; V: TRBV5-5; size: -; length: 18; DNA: TGTGCCAGCAGCTTTTCCAGGGGAGCAAGCTCTGGGGCCAACGTCCTGACTTTC; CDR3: CASSFSRGASSGANVLTF
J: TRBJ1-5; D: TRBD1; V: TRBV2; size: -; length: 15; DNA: TGTGCCACCAGCCAGGGGGCGGGGGGCAATCAGCCCCAGCATTTT; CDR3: CATSQGAGGNQPQHF
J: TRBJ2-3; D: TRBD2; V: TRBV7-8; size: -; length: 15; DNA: TGTGCCAGCAGCTTAGCTAGCGGGACCACAGATACGCAGTATTTT; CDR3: CASSLASGTTDTQYF
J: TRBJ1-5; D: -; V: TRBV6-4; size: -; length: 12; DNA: TGTGCCAGCAGTGACCTACAGGGGCCCCAGCATTTT; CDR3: CASSDLQGPQHF
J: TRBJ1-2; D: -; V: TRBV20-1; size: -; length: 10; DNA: TGCAGTGCTAGCTTCTCTGGCTACACCTTC; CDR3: CSASFSGYTF
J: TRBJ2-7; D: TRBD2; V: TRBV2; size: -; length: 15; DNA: TGTGCCAGCAGTGAAGAGAGCGGGGGCTCCTACGAGCAGTACTTC; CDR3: CASSEESGGSYEQYF
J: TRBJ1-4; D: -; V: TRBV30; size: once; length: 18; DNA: TGTGCCTGGAGCCGACTTATGGGGAGATCGGCAACTAATGAAAAACTGTTTTTT; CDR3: CAWSRLMGRSATNEKLFF
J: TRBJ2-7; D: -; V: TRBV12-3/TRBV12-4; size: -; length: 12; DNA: TGTGCCAGCAGTTTCGGGGGAAACGAGCAGTACTTC; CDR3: CASSFGGNEQYF
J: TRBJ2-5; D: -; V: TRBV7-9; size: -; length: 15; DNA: TGTGCCAGCAGCTTAGCGGCGGTGACAGCTAAGACCCAGTACTTC; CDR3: CASSLAAVTAKTQYF
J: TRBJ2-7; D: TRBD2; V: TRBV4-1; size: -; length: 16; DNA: TGCGCCAGCAGCCAAGAAGGCTCCAGCGGGATGGGTGAGCAGTACTTC; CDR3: CASSQEGSSGMGEQYF
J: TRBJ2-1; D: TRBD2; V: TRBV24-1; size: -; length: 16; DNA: TGTGCCACCAGTGATGGGACCGGGACTAACTACAATGAGCAGTTCTTC; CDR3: CATSDGTGTNYNEQFF
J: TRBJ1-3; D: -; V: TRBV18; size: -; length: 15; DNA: TGTGCCAGCTCACCGGGGGCAGGGCCTGGAAACACCATATATTTT; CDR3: CASSPGAGPGNTIYF
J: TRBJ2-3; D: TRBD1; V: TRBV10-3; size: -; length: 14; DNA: TGTGCCATTGGACAGGGGGGTTTCACAGATACGCAGTATTTT; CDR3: CAIGQGGFTDTQYF
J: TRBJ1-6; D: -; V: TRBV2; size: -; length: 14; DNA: TGTGCCAGCGTCACAGACTCCTATAATTCACCCCTCCACTTT; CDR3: CASVTDSYNSPLHF
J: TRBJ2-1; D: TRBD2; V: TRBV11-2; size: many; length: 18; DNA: TGTGCCAGCAGCCCACTAGCGGGAGGGGGGCTCTCCTACAATGAGCAGTTCTTC; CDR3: CASSPLAGGGLSYNEQFF
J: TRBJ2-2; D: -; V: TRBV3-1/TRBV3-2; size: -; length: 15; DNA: TGTGCCAGCAGCCAATACCGGACTAACACCGGGGAGCTGTTTTTT; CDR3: CASSQYRTNTGELFF
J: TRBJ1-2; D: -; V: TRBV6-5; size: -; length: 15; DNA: TGTGCCAGCAGTTATACTGGCCCGGGAAAATGGGGCTACACCTTC; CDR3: CASSYTGPGKWGYTF
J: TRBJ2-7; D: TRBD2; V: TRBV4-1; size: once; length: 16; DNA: TGCGCCAGCAGCCAAGAGACTAGCGGGAGATCCTACGAGCAGTACTTC; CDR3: CASSQETSGRSYEQYF
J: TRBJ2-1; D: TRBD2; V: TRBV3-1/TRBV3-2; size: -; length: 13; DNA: TGTGCCAGCCGGACTAGCATGAAGTATGAGCAGTTCTTC; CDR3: CASRTSMKYEQFF